The 13 T cell receptor beta chains listed next were all sequenced from one sample in a study of PD-1 blockade in mismatch repair-deficient tumors. Assay used: immunoSEQ multiplex PCR; TCRdb lists only in-frame clones, some missing. The table has about 68,000 clones, about 72% seen once. The source material was peripheral blood, sampled 2 weeks after starting pembrolizumab. These receptors originate from an adult with mismatch repair-deficient cancer.

V is TRBV12-5 and J is TRBJ2-5; a possible D gene is TRBD2 (6 bases). This CDR3 spans 13 amino acids. Per germline, CDR1 LGHNT and CDR2 FRNRAP. Trimming removed 9 bases from V and 5 bases from J, with 16 bases in between. The CDR3 here is CASQRGGTETQYF. The CDR3 region has the DNA TGTGCTAGCCAACGTGGGGGGACCGAGACCCAGTACTTC.

This rearrangement joins TRBV5-1 to TRBJ2-4; D remains ambiguous. This CDR3 contains 16 residues. V was pared by 4 bases and J by 0 bases, with 14 bases between. From germline, CDR1 is SGHRS and CDR2 YFSETQ. DNA of the CDR3: TGCGCCAGCAGCCCGGATGCGTCCGGAGCCAAAAACATTCAGTACTTC. Translating gives CASSPDASGAKNIQYF.

This clone came up a few times. The rearrangement joins TRBV7-2 to TRBJ2-7, with D possibly TRBD2 on 5 matching bases. Deletions cut 5 bases from V and 6 bases from J, with 17 bases between. Germline values: CDR1 SGHTA, CDR2 FQGNSA. CDR3 size: 14 residues. The CDR3 coding sequence is TGTGCCAGCAGCACTGGACTTTCCGCCCTCGAGCAGTACTTC. Its translation: CASSTGLSALEQYF.

The rearrangement uses TRBV28 and TRBJ1-1, with D tentatively TRBD1 (5 bases). The CDR3 is 16 amino acids. Germline V gives CDR1 MDHEN, CDR2 SYDVKM. V lost 2 bases and J 1 base, leaving 14 bases between the germline ends. The CDR3, as DNA: TGTGCCAGCAGTTTAGAATCCAGGGTAAGGAACACTGAAGCTTTCTTT. This encodes CASSLESRVRNTEAFF.

The V gene is TRBV7-2, the J gene TRBJ2-7; TRBD2 might be the D (5 bases). The germline V gene encodes CDR1 SGHTA and CDR2 FQGNSA. The germline V and J ends were trimmed by 5 bases and 0 bases, with 17 bases remaining between them. This CDR3 is built from 16 residues. The chain's CDR3 is CASSTNLAWSSYEQYF. In DNA, the CDR3 is TGTGCCAGCAGCACCAATCTAGCTTGGAGCTCCTACGAGCAGTACTTC.

V and J are TRBV7-2 and TRBJ2-3; 8 bases align to TRBD2. Per the germline V gene, CDR1 is SGHTA and CDR2 is FQGNSA. The CDR3 extends over 15 amino acids. The V and J ends lost 2 bases and 6 bases, in that order; junction bases with no gene match: 7. CDR3 sequence: CASSLSGGRMDTQYF. For the CDR3, the DNA is TGTGCCAGCAGCTTATCCGGCGGGAGGATGGATACGCAGTATTTT.

This chain uses TRBV9 with TRBJ2-3; no firm D call. Looked up from germline, CDR1 is SGDLS and CDR2 is YYNGEE. There are 14 residues in the CDR3. Trimming took off 4 bases at V and 2 bases at J, with 11 bases between the two ends. The CDR3 loop is CASSPDPSTDTQYF. The CDR3, as DNA: TGTGCCAGCAGCCCCGATCCATCCACAGATACGCAGTATTTT.

The gene calls are TRBV7-9 and TRBJ2-5; TRBD2 aligns across 13 bases. The CDR3 has 17 residues. Germline V gene sequence: CDR1 SEHNR, CDR2 FQNEAQ (reference sequence). V shed 1 base and J 8 bases; nucleotides not matched to a gene: 10. This chain's CDR3 is CASSLGTSGSPRSTQYF. The DNA of the CDR3 is TGTGCCAGCAGCTTAGGGACTAGCGGGAGTCCGCGGAGTACCCAGTACTTC.

The rearrangement joins TRBV18 to TRBJ2-5, with 7 nucleotides matching TRBD1. V shed 2 bases, J shed 1 base, and the junction held 1 base outside the gene matches. CDR1 and CDR2 from the germline V gene are KGHSH and LQKENI. The CDR3 is made up of 14 amino acids. Here the CDR3 reads CASSPRDSQETQYF. For the CDR3, the DNA is TGTGCCAGCTCACCAAGGGACAGCCAAGAGACCCAGTACTTC.

There are a few counts of this clone. The gene calls are TRBV6-1 and TRBJ2-7; the match to TRBD1 covers 7 bases. In germline, CDR1 is MNHNS, CDR2 SASEGT. Trimming removed 4 bases from V and 7 bases from J; junction bases left unmatched: 10. The CDR3 length is 14 residues. For the CDR3, the DNA is TGTGCCAGCAGTGGCCCGGACAGGTCGAGGGAGCAGTACTTC. It yields the protein CASSGPDRSREQYF.

The rearrangement links TRBV11-3 to TRBJ2-3; D is undetermined. The V and J ends lost 4 bases and 1 base respectively, with 6 bases between them. Per germline, CDR1 SGHNT and CDR2 YENEEA. The CDR3 is made up of 13 amino acids. CDR3 DNA sequence: TGTGCCAGCAGCTCCCGAGGCACAGATACGCAGTATTTT. Translation: CASSSRGTDTQYF.

V usage is TRBV11-3 and J usage is TRBJ1-2; D is perhaps TRBD1 (6 bases). Deletions cut 0 bases from V and 4 bases from J, with 12 bases between. Germline V lookup: CDR1 SGHNT, CDR2 YENEEA. The CDR3 consists of 15 residues. The CDR3 region has the DNA TGTGCCAGCAGCTTAGAGGCGGGGACATCCTATGGCTACACCTTC. Translation: CASSLEAGTSYGYTF.

This clone appeared once. Written as DNA, the CDR3 is TGTGCCAGCAGTCCGGGGTTGGATACGCAGTATTTT. It translates to CASSPGLDTQYF. The rearrangement joins TRBV27 to TRBJ2-3; maybe TRBD2 (5 bases). The germline V and J ends were trimmed by 5 bases and 6 bases, with 9 bases remaining between them. The germline V gene has CDR1 MNHEY and CDR2 SMNVEV (reference sequence). This CDR3 is built from 12 residues.